Reported below is one T cell receptor (beta chain). These data come from a study of Ad26.COV2.S vaccination and SARS-CoV-2 variants. With 3 bases clipped from V and 6 bases from J, the junction kept 6 bases outside the gene matches. Germline V gene data show CDR1 as SGHTA and CDR2 as FQGNSA. CDR3 length equals 15 residues. The table came from immunoSEQ multiplex PCR; TCRdb's copy has only in-frame clones and leaves some out. The table records 400,000 or so clones, 80% to 90% of them present only once. As for treatment: around 19 received Ad26.COV2.S at low or high dose, single or two shots; a few received placebo; per-sample allocation not given. Samples came from day 63 after the first vaccine or placebo injection.

The chain uses TRBV7-2 and TRBJ2-1, with 9 bases aligning to TRBD1. Sequences were derived from peripheral blood, sampled in a trial of Ad26.COV2.S vaccine versus placebo. The TCR sequence derives from a person aged 18 to 59 who received the Ad26.COV2.S COVID-19 vaccine or a placebo. CDR3 DNA: TGTGCCAGCAGCTTGGGGACAGGGATTGGCAATGAGCAGTTCTTC. Translating gives CASSLGTGIGNEQFF.